This T cell receptor beta chain originates from a study of chemoradiotherapy in HPV16-positive cancers. General study findings and limits: During treatment, candidate HPV-specific clones and E7-related motifs expanded in tumor.

Regarding this clone: Its antigen is as yet unknown.

CDR3 length: 14 residues. Germline V CDR1 and CDR2: SGDLS, YYNGEE. J lost 7 bases, V lost 3 bases, and 9 bases had no gene match. Profiled with immunoSEQ multiplex PCR; TCRdb holds only in-frame clones, not every one. The sample records 9,500 to 15,000 clones, about 86% being singletons. Over chemoradiotherapy, repertoires were sampled more than once. The chain combines TRBV9 with TRBJ2-5, with 7 bases that match TRBD1. Here the sequenced sample was blood, taken from a patient who underwent chemoradiotherapy. The receptor's source is a human donor with HPV-associated anogenital cancer. CDR3 residues: CASSEIWTGRTQYF. The DNA of the CDR3 is TGTGCCAGCAGCGAAATATGGACAGGTCGGACCCAGTACTTC. Full variable domain (remainder filled in from reference TRBV9 and TRBJ2-5): DSGVTQTPKHLITATGQRVTLRCSPRSGDLSVYWYQQSLDQGLQFLIQYYNGEERAKGNILERFSAQQFPDLHSELNLSSLELGDSALYFCASSEIWTGRTQYFGPGTRLLVL.